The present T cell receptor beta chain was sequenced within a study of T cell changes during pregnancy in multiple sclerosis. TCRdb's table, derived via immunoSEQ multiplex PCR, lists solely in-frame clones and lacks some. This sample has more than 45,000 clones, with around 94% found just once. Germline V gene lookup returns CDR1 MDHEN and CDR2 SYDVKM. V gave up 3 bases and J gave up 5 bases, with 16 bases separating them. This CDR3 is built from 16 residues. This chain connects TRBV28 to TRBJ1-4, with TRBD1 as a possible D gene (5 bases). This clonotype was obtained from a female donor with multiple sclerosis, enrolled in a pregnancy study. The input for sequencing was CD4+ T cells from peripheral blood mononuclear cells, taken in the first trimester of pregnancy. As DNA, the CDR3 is TGTGCCAGCAGTTTGGGGCAGACAGCGGGGAATGAAAAACTGTTTTTT. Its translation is CASSLGQTAGNEKLFF.